This TCR beta chain was recorded in a study of T-cell reconstitution after alpha-beta-depleted transplantation in children. Study-level results: Surviving recipient T cells and thymic progenitors underlay high day-60 TCRbeta diversity in some patients. A year post-transplant, T-cell counts and diversity derived mostly from newly produced T cells.

Construction of the TCRbeta library involved unique molecular identifiers. MiXCR was run by TCRdb on the PCR reads, yielding one entry per CDR3 protein. Here the sample spans a few hundred thousand distinct CDR3 sequences, roughly 9.1% being singletons. This clonotype was detected ten times or more. Antigen unknown. The CDR3 extends over 13 amino acids. Germline lookup yields CDR1 MNHEY and CDR2 SVGEGT. With 7 bases clipped from V and 3 bases from J, the junction kept 2 bases outside the gene matches. The material was PBMCs, obtained before TCRalphabeta/CD19-depleted stem cell transplant. The sequence was collected from a boy in the first two years of life with acute myeloid leukemia, due to receive a stem cell transplant. The chain recombines TRBV6-2 or TRBV6-3 with TRBJ2-7; 11 nucleotides match TRBD2. Here the CDR3 DNA reads TGTGCCAGCACCGGGACTAGCGGCTACGAGCAGTACTTC. As protein: CASTGTSGYEQYF.